The T cell receptor beta chain described here comes from a study of CD4 T cell repertoires in COVID-19 (dated by TCRdb to the early 2020s). A note on the overall study: To analyze cross-reactivity, CFSE-low cells were expanded with IL-2 for 10 days and then labeled again and restimulated with spike proteins from other coronaviruses. Naturally processed CD4+ T cell responses to SARS-CoV-2 spike and nucleoprotein were characterized in COVID-19-recovered individuals, and clonal composition was assessed by TCR Vbeta sequencing. TCR Vbeta repertoire analysis of SARS-CoV-2-reactive T cells was conducted at the subset level in a few recovered individuals.

Points on this clone: It has no known antigen specificity. No base qualities exist here, and no much larger clone lies one base off it.

The CDR3, from cysteine to phenylalanine, totals 12 residues. Of the read, only the CDR3 DNA is kept; its 36 bases are in frame from base 1. V is reduced by 0 bases and J by 2 bases, leaving a spacing of 4 bases between them. From a lookup of the germline V gene, CDR1 and CDR2 are SQVTM and ANQGSEA. What this sample's time point label stands for: sample from a COVID-19-recovered individual after infection. Donors were patients who had recovered from mild-to-severe COVID-19. Memory T cell samples that were not cultured went straight to sequencing right after ex vivo isolation. From peripheral blood mononuclear cells, the researchers isolated CD4+ total memory, central memory, effector memory and circulating T follicular helper cells. Libraries were built with the immunoSEQ multiplex PCR assay. For the original study's pipeline: Repertoire overlap between subsets was quantified using the Chao-Jaccard similarity index and counts of shared clonotypes. TCRdb retrieved this table from immuneACCESS and kept in-frame rearrangements only. Not all clones are present; in checked studies, unresolved V genes account for under half, and no reason is known for the remainder. V and J calls and clone size are copied from that table; D and trimming were computed from the DNA. Counted in this sample were about 75,000 clones; 83% of them appeared once. The leading ten clones occupy 0.5% to 0.6% of the sample.

What the research found in general, with its limitations: Several of the most expanded SARS-CoV-2-reactive clonotypes were shared between two or all three memory subsets, suggesting intraclonal diversification. Between roughly 7 and 26% of SARS-CoV-2 clonotypes were also detected in SARS-CoV and/or HKU1 spike-stimulated secondary cultures, consistent with cross-reactivity.

The chain joins TRBV29-1 to TRBJ2-5, with the identity of the D gene unclear. The source material was CD4+ T cells from peripheral blood, sampled after recovery from COVID-19. This TCR was recovered from a human donor who had COVID-19. The nucleotide sequence reads TGCAGCGTTGAAGAACAGCAAGAGACCCAGTACTTC. Translated, this gives CSVEEQQETQYF.